This is a list of T cell receptor beta chains from one sample in a study of T cell responses to AZD1222 COVID-19 vaccine. Repertoires were generated with immunoSEQ multiplex PCR, while TCRdb's copy carries only in-frame clones and drops some. The sample contains approximately 150,000 clones, about 92% of which appear only once. Sequenced here: peripheral blood, sampled 28 days after the second AZD1222 dose. The receptor source for this set is an adult who received the AZD1222 COVID-19 vaccine. Both conserved end residues are part of each CDR3. D genes are given only for firm matches. Part of the rows lack a size; the others show once, few, many or a class for expanded clones.

j_call clone_size v_call d_call cdr3_aa cdr3_nt
TRBJ2-1 once TRBV27 . CASSSKGNEQFF TGTGCCAGCAGTTCGAAGGGTAATGAGCAGTTCTTC
TRBJ2-3 . TRBV7-9 TRBD2 CASKTEGTSGRTDTQYF TGTGCCAGCAAAACCGAGGGGACTAGCGGGAGGACAGATACGCAGTATTTT
TRBJ2-7 . TRBV27 TRBD2 CASSFTSGSKYEQYF TGTGCCAGCAGTTTTACTAGCGGGAGTAAATACGAGCAGTACTTC
TRBJ2-6 . TRBV4-1 TRBD1 CASSQDGGQGARGANVLTF TGCGCCAGCAGCCAAGATGGGGGACAGGGGGCGCGTGGGGCCAACGTCCTGACTTTC
TRBJ2-3 . TRBV5-1 . CASSYDKAADTQYF TGCGCCAGCAGCTACGATAAGGCCGCAGATACGCAGTATTTT
TRBJ1-1 . TRBV10-3 . CAISDGIRDEAFF TGTGCCATCAGTGACGGTATCAGGGATGAAGCTTTCTTT
TRBJ2-7 once TRBV7-9 . CASSAQEISYEQYF TGTGCCAGCAGCGCACAGGAGATCAGCTACGAGCAGTACTTC
TRBJ1-2 . TRBV12-5 . CASGLVHISGRDYGYTF TGTGCTAGTGGTTTGGTACACATCAGTGGGCGGGACTATGGCTACACCTTC
TRBJ2-2 . TRBV9 . CASSRELDTYTGELFF TGTGCCAGCAGCAGAGAGTTGGATACCTACACCGGGGAGCTGTTTTTT
TRBJ2-2 . TRBV5-1 . CASSLAEVGGTGELFF TGCGCCAGCAGCTTGGCCGAGGTTGGGGGAACCGGGGAGCTGTTTTTT
TRBJ2-7 . TRBV5-6 TRBD1 CASSLGDSPYEQYF TGTGCCAGCAGCTTAGGGGACAGCCCCTACGAGCAGTACTTC
TRBJ2-7 once TRBV29-1 TRBD2 CSVRGRARLEQYF TGCAGCGTTCGGGGGAGGGCCCGTCTCGAGCAGTACTTC
TRBJ1-1 few TRBV11-3 . CASRFGGANTEAFF TGTGCCAGCAGGTTTGGGGGGGCGAACACTGAAGCTTTCTTT
TRBJ2-7 . TRBV28 . CASSVGPSYEQYF TGTGCCAGCAGTGTCGGCCCCTCCTACGAGCAGTACTTC
TRBJ1-5 . TRBV10-3 . CATQGDISNQPQHF TGTGCCACTCAAGGGGATATTAGCAATCAGCCCCAGCATTTT
TRBJ1-5 . TRBV27 . CASSLTGGNQPQHF TGTGCCAGCAGTTTGACCGGGGGCAATCAGCCCCAGCATTTT
TRBJ1-6 . TRBV6-5 . CATGGAVRGNSPLHF TGTGCCACCGGGGGGGCAGTAAGAGGGAATTCACCCCTCCACTTT
TRBJ2-7 . TRBV11-3 . CASSLAPGKQYF TGTGCCAGCAGCTTAGCTCCAGGGAAGCAGTACTTC
TRBJ1-5 once TRBV21-1 . CASSKRPESNQPQHF TGTGCCAGCAGCAAACGTCCAGAGAGCAATCAGCCCCAGCATTTT
TRBJ2-1 . TRBV7-7 TRBD2 CASSPRLAGSSYNEQFF TGTGCTAGCAGCCCTCGACTAGCGGGTAGCTCCTACAATGAGCAGTTCTTC
TRBJ2-7 . TRBV28 . CASSFWVGGGYEQYF TGTGCCAGCAGTTTCTGGGTAGGTGGTGGTTACGAGCAGTACTTC
TRBJ2-7 once TRBV5-1 . CASSLVTDSYEQYF TGCGCCAGCAGCTTGGTTACGGACTCCTACGAGCAGTACTTC
TRBJ1-1 once TRBV18 TRBD1 CASSRGTGGSNTEAFF TGTGCCAGCTCACGGGGTACAGGGGGCAGCAACACTGAAGCTTTCTTT
TRBJ2-3 . TRBV5-4 TRBD2 CASSLGGRAPDTQYF TGTGCCAGCAGCTTGGGAGGGAGGGCCCCAGATACGCAGTATTTT
TRBJ1-2 . TRBV24-1 . CATSASDYGYTF TGTGCCACCAGTGCCAGCGACTATGGCTACACCTTC
TRBJ1-3 . TRBV27 . CASSQRGLGGNTIYF TGTGCCAGCAGTCAACGGGGTTTGGGAGGAAACACCATATATTTT
TRBJ2-7 . TRBV9 TRBD2 CASSPTGTSSYEQYF TGTGCCAGCAGCCCCACCGGGACTAGCTCCTACGAGCAGTACTTC